What follows describes a single TCR beta chain. Its target is not known. This sample stems from a study of shared clonotypes between healthy human individuals. Study as a whole: CD4 naive and CD4 memory each took three plates per donor, while CD8 naive took two and CD8 memory one. Study observations and caveats: Clonotype sharing levels among donors were expected to vary with sequencing depth.

The CDR3 has 16 residues. Trimming took 5 bases from V and 4 from J, leaving 19 bases between them. Germline CDR1 SGHRS, CDR2 YFSETQ. Each subset's genomic DNA was split evenly across several immunoSEQ plates. Original processing notes: ImmunoSEQ only sent back junction sequences with no quality scores, so filtering was done differently. Profiled with immunoSEQ multiplex PCR; TCRdb holds only in-frame clones, not every one. The V and J calls and the clone size are those of that table, but D and trimming were determined from the DNA. This table holds hundreds of thousands of clones, 80% to 95% found once. It was CD45RO-negative cells, positively selected for CCR7, that made up naive CD8 cells, with terminally differentiated effector memory CD45RA+ cells excluded.

The clonotype comes from a man aged 30 to 45 in good health. The source material was naive CD8+ T cells sorted from blood. The chain combines TRBV5-1 with TRBJ2-1; maybe TRBD2 (5 bases). Written as DNA, the CDR3 is TGCGCCAGCAGTCACGCAACGGGATCCAGTTACAATGAGCAGTTCTTC. Translating gives CASSHATGSSYNEQFF.